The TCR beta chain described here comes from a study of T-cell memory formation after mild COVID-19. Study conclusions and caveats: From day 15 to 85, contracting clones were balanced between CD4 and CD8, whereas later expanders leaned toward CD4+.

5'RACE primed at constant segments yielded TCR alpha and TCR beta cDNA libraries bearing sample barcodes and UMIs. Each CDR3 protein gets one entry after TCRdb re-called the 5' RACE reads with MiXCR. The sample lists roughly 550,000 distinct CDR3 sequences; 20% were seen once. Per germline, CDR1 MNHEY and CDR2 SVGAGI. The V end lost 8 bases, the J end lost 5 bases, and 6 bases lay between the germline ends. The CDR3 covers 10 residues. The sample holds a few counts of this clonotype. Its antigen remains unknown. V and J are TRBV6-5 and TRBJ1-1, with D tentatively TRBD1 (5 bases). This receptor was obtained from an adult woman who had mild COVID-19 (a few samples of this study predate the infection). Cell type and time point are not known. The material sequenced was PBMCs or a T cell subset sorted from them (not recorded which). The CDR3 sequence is CASGATEAFF. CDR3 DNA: TGTGCCAGCGGGGCGACTGAAGCTTTCTTT.